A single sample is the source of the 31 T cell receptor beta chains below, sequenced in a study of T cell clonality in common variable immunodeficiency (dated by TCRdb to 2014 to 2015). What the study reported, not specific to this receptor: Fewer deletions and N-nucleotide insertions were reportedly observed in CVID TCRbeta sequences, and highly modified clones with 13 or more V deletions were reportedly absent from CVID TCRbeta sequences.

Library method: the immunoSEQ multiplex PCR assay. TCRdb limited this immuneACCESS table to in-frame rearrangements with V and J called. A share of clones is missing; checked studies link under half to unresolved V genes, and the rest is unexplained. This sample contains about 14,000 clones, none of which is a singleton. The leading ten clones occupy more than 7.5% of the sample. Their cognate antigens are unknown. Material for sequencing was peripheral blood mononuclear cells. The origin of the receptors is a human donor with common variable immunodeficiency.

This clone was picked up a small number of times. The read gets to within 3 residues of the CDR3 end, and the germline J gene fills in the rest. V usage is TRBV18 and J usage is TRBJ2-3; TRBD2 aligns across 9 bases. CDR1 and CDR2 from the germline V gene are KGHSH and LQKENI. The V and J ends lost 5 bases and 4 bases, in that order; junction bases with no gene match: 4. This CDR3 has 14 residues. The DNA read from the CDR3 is TGTGCCAGCTCATTAGGACTAGCGTCAGATACG. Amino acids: CASSLGLASDT. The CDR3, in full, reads CASSLGLASDTQYF.

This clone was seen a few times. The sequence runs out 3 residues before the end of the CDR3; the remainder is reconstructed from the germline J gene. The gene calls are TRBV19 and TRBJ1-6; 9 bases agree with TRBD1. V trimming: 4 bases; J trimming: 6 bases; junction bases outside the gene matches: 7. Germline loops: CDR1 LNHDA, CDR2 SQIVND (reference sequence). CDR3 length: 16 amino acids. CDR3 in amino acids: CASSTWDRDVNSPLHF. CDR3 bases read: TGTGCCAGTAGTACTTGGGACAGGGATGTTAATTCACCC.

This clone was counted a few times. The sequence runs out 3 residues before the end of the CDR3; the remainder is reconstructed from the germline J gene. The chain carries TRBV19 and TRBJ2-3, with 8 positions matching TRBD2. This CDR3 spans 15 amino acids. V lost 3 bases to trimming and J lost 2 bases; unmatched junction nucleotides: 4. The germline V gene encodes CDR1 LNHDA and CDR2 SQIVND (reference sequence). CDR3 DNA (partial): TGTGCCAGTAGTATCGGGGGGGGGCACACAGATACG. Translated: CASSIGGGHTDT. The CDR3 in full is CASSIGGGHTDTQYF.

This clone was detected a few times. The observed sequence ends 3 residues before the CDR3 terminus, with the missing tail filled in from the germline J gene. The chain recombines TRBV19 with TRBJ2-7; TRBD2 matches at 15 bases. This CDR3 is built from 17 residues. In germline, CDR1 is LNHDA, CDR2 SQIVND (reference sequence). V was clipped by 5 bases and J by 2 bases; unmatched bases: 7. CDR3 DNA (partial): TGTGCCAGTAGTCTCCGCGGACTAGCGGGGGGGGCCTACGAG. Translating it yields CASSLRGLAGGAYE. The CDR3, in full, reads CASSLRGLAGGAYEQYF.

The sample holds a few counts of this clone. The CDR3 DNA, read in part, is TGTGCCAGTAGTATAGGTCGGGCGGGGGGGCCGACAGATACG. Translating gives CASSIGRAGGPTDT. The full CDR3 protein reads CASSIGRAGGPTDTQYF. The chain links TRBV19 to TRBJ2-3, with TRBD2 identical over 9 bases. The read comes to an end 3 residues before the CDR3 does, leaving the germline J gene to fill in the end. The CDR3 consists of 17 residues. With 1 base clipped from V and 3 bases from J, the junction kept 8 bases outside the gene matches. CDR1 is LNHDA and CDR2 is SQIVND in the germline V gene (reference sequence).

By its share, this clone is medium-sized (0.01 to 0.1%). CDR3 sequence: CASSWDTRGGTQYF. The covered CDR3 bases are TGTGCCAGTAGTTGGGACACCCGCGGGGGGACC. V and J are TRBV19 and TRBJ2-5; D may be TRBD2 (7 bases). The read is 3 residues too short to cover the CDR3 end, so that end is filled in from the germline J gene. Trimming removed 5 bases from V and 7 bases from J, with 17 bases in between. Germline V gene data show CDR1 as LNHDA and CDR2 as SQIVND (reference sequence). The CDR3 runs 14 residues.

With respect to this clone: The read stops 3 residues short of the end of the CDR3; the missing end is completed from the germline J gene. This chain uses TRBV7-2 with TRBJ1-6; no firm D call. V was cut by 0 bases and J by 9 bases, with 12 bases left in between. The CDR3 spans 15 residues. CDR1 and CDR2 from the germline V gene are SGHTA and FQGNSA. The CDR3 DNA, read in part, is TGTGCCAGCAGCTTAGCGCGAGGGTACAGTTCACCC. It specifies CASSLARGYSSP. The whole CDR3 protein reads CASSLARGYSSPLHF.

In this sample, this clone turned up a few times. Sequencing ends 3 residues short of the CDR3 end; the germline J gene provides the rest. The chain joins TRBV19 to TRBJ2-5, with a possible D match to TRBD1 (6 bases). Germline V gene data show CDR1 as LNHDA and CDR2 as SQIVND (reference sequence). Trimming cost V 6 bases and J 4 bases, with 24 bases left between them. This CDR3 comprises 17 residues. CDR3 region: CASSFRAGAVQGETQYF. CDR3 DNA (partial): TGTGCCAGTAGCTTCCGGGCAGGGGCCGTCCAAGGAGAGACC.

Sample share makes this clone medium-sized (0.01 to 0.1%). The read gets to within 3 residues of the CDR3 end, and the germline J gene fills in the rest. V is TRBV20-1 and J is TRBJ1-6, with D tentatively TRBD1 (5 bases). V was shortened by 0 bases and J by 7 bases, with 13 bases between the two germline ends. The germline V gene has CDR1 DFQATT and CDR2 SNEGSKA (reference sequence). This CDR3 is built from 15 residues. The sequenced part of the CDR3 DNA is TGCAGTGCTAGAGAAGATCCTGGGGCAAATTCACCC. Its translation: CSAREDPGANSP. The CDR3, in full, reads CSAREDPGANSPLHF.

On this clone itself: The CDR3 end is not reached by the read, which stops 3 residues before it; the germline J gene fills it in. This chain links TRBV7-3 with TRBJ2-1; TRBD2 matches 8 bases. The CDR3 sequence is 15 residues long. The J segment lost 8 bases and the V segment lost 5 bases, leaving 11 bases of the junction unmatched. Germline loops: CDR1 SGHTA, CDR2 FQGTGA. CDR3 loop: CASSPLPGGHDEQFF. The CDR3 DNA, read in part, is TGTGCCAGCAGCCCACTCCCGGGGGGGCATGATGAG.

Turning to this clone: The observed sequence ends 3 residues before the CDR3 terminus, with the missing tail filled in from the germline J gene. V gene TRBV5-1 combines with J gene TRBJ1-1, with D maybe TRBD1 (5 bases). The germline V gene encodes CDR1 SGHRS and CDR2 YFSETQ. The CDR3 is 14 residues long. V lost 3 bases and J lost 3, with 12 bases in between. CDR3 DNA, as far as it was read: TGCGCCAGCAGCTATCGCCAGGGCTACACTGAA. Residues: CASSYRQGYTE. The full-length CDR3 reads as CASSYRQGYTEAFF. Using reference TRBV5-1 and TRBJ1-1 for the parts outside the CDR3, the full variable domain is KAGVTQTPRYLIKTRGQQVTLSCSPISGHRSVSWYQQTPGQGLQFLFEYFSETQRNKGNFPGRFSGRQFSNSRSEMNVSTLELGDSALYLCASSYRQGYTEAFFGQGTRLTVV.

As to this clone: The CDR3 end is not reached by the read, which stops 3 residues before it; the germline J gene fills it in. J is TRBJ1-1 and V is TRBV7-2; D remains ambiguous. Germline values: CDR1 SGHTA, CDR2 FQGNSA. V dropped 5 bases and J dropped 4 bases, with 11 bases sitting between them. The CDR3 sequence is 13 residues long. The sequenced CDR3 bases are TGTGCCAGCAGCCCCGGGGTTGGCACTGAA. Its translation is CASSPGVGTE. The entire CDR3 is CASSPGVGTEAFF.

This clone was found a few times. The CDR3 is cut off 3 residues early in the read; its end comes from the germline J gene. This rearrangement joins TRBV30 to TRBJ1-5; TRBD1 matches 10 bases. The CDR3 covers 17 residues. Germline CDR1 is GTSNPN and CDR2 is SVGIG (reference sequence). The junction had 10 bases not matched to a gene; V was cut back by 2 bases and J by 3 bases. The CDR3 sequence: CAWSPPTGGVNNQPQHF. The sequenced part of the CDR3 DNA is TGTGCCTGGAGTCCCCCGACAGGGGGCGTAAACAATCAGCCC.

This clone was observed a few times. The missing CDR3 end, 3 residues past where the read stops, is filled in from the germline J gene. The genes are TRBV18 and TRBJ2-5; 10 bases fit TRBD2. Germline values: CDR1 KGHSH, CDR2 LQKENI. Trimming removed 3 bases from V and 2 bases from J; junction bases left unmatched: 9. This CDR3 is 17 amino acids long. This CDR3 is CASSPSGLAGVQETQYF. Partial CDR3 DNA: TGTGCCAGCTCACCCTCCGGGCTAGCGGGGGTACAAGAGACC.

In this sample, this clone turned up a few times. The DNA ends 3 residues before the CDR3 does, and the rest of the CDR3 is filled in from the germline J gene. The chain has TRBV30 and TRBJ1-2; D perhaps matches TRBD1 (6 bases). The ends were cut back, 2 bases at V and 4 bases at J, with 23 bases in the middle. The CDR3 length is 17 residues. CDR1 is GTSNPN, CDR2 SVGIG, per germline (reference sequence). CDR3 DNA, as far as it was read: TGTGCCTGGAGTCCTCCTATCCGGGCAGGGGTTCCCTATGGC. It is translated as CAWSPPIRAGVPYG. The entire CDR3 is CAWSPPIRAGVPYGYTF.

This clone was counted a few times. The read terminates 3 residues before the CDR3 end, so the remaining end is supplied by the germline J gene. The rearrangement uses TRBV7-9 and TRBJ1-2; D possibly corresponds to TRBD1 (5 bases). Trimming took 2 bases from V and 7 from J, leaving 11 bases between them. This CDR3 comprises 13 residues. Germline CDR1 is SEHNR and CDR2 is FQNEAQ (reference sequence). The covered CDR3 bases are TGTGCCAGCAGCTTAACGGGACTCTCTGGC. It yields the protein CASSLTGLSG. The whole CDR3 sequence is CASSLTGLSGYTF. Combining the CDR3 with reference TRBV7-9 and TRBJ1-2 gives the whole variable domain DTGVSQNPRHKITKRGQNVTFRCDPISEHNRLYWYRQTLGQGPEFLTYFQNEAQLEKSRLLSDRFSAERPKGSFSTLEIQRTEQGDSAMYLCASSLTGLSGYTFGSGTRLTVV.

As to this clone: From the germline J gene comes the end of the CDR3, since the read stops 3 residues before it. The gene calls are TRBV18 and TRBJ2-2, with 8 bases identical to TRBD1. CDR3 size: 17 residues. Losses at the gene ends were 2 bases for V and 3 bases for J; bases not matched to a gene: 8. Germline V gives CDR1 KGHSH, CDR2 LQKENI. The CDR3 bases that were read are TGTGCCAGCTCACCATACGGCAGGACAGGGCACACCGGGGAG. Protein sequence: CASSPYGRTGHTGE. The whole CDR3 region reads CASSPYGRTGHTGELFF. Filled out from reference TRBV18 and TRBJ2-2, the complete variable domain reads NAGVMQNPRHLVRRRGQEARLRCSPMKGHSHVYWYRQLPEEGLKFMVYLQKENIIDESGMPKERFSAEFPKEGPSILRIQQVVRGDSAAYFCASSPYGRTGHTGELFFGEGSRLTVL.

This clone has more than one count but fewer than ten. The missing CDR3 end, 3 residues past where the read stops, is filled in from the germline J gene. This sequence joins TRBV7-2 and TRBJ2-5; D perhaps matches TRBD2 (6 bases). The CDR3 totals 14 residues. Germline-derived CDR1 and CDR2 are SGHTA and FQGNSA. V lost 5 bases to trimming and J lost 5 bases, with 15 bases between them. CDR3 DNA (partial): TGTGCCAGCAGCAGTATGGGGGGTGGGGAGACC. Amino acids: CASSSMGGGET. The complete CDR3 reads CASSSMGGGETQYF.

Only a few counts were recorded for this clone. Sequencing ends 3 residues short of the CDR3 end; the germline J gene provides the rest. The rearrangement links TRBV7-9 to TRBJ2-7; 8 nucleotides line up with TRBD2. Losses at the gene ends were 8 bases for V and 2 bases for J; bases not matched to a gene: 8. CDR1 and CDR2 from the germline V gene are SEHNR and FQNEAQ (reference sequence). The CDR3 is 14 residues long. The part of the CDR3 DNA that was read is TGTGCCAGCCTCGGGGGGGAATCGCCCTACGAG. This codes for CASLGGESPYE. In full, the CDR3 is CASLGGESPYEQYF.

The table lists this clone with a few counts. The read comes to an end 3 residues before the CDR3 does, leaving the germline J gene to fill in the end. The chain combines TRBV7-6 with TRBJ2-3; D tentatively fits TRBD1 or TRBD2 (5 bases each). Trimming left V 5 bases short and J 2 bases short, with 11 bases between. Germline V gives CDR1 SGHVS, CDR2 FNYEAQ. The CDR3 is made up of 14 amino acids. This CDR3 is CASSEGRFTDTQYF. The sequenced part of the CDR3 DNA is TGTGCCAGCAGCGAGGGGCGGTTCACAGATACG. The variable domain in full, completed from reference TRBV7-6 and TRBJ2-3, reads GAGVSQSPRYKVTKRGQDVALRCDPISGHVSLYWYRQALGQGPEFLTYFNYEAQQDKSGLPNDRFSAERPEGSISTLTIQRTEQRDSAMYRCASSEGRFTDTQYFGPGTRLTVL.

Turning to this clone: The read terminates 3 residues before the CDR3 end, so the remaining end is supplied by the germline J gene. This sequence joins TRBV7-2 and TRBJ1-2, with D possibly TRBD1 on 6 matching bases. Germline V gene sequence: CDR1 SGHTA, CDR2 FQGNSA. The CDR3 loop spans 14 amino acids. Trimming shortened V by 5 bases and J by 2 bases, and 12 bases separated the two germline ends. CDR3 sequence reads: CASSRGGLNYGYTF. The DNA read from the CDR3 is TGTGCCAGCAGCAGGGGGGGCCTAAACTATGGC.

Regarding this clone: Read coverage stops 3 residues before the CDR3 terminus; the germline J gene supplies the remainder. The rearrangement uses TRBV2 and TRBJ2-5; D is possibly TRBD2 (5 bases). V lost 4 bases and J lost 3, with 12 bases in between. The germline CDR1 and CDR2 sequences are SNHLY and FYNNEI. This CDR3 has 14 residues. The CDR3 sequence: CASSVSTAEETQYF. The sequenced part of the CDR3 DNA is TGTGCCAGCAGTGTCTCAACAGCGGAAGAGACC.

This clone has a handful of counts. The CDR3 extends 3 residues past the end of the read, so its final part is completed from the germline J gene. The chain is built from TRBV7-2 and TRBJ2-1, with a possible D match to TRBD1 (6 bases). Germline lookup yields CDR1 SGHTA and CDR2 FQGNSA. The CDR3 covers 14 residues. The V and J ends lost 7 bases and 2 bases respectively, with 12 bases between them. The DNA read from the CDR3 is TGTGCCAGCAACTATGGGGGCCCCTACAATGAG. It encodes CASNYGGPYNE. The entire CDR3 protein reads CASNYGGPYNEQFF.

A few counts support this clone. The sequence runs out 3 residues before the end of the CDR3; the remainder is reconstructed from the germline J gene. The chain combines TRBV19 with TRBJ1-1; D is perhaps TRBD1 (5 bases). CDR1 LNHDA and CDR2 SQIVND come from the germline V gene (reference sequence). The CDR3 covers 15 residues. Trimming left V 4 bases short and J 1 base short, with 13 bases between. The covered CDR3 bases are TGTGCCAGTAGTAACTTTAAAAGGGGGAACACTGAA. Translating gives CASSNFKRGNTE. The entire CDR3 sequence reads CASSNFKRGNTEAFF.

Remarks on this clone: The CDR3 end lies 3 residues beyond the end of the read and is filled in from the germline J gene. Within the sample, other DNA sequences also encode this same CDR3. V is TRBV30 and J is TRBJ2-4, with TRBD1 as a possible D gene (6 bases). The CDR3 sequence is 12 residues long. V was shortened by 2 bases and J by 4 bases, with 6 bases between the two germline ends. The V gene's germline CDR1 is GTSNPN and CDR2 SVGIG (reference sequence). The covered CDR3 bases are TGTGCCTGGAGTACAGGGAAAAACATT. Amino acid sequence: CAWSTGKNI. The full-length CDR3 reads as CAWSTGKNIQYF.

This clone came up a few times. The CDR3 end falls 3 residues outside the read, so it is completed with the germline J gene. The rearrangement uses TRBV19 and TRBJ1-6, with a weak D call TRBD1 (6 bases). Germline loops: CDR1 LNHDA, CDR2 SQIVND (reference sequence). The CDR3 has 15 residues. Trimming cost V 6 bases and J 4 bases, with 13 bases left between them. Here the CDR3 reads CASRRETGYNSPLHF. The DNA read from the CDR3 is TGTGCCAGTAGACGAGAGACAGGTTATAATTCACCC.

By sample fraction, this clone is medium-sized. CDR3 bases read: TGTGCCATCAGTGGGACAGCGCAAGAGACC. This encodes CAISGTAQET. The CDR3 in full is CAISGTAQETQYF. The chain has TRBV10-3 and TRBJ2-5, with a tentative D call TRBD1 (6 bases). The CDR3 is cut off 3 residues early in the read; its end comes from the germline J gene. Germline CDR1 ENHRY, CDR2 SYGVKD. V dropped 4 bases and J dropped 2 bases, with 8 bases sitting between them. The CDR3 runs to 13 residues.

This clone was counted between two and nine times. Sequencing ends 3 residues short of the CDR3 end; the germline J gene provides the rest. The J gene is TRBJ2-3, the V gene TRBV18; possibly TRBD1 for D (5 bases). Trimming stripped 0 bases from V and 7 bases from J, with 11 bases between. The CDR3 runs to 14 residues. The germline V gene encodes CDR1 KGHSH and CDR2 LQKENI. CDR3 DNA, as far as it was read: TGTGCCAGCTCACCACCTAGACAGCTTAATACG. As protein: CASSPPRQLNT. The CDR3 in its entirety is CASSPPRQLNTQYF.

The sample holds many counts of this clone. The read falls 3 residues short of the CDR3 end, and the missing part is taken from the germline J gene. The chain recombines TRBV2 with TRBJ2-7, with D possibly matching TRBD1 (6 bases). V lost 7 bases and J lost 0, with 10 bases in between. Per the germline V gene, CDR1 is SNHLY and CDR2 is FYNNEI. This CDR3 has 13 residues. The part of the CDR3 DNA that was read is TGTGCCAGCAAAGACAGGAGCTCCTACGAG. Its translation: CASKDRSSYE. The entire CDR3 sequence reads CASKDRSSYEQYF.

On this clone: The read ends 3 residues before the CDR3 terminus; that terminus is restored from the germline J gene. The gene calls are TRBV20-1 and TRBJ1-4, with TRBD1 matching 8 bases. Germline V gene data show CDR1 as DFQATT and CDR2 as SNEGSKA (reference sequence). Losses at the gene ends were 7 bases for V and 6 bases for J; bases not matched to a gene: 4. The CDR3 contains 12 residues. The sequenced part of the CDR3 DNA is TGCAGTGGACAGGGGTGGGATGAAAAA. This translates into CSGQGWDEK. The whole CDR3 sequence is CSGQGWDEKLFF.

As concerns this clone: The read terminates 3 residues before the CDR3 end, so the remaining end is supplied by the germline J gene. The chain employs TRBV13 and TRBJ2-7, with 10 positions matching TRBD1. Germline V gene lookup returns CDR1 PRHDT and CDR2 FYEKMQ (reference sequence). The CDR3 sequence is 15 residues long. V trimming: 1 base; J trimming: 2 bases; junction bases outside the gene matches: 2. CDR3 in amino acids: CASSLDGTGAYEQYF. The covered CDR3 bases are TGTGCCAGCAGCTTAGATGGGACAGGGGCCTACGAG.